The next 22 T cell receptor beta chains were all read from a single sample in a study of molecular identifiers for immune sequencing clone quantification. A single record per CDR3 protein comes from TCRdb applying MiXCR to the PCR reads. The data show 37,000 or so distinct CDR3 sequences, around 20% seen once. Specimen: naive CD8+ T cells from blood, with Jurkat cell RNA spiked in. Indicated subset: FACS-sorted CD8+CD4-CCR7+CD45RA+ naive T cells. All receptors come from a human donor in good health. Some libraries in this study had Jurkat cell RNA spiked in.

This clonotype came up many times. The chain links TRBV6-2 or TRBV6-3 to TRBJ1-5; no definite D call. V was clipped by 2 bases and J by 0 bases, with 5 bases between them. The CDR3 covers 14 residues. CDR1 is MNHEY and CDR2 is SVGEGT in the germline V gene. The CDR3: CASSYSNSNQPQHF. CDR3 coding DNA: TGTGCCAGCAGTTACAGTAATAGCAATCAGCCCCAGCATTTT.

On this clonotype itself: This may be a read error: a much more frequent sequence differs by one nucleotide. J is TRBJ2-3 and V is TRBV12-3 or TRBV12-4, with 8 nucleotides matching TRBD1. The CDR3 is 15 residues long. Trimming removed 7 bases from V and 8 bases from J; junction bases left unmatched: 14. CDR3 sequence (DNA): TGTGCCAGCAATGACCCGGGACAGGCCGCAGGTACGCAGTATTTT. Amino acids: CASNDPGQAAGTQYF.

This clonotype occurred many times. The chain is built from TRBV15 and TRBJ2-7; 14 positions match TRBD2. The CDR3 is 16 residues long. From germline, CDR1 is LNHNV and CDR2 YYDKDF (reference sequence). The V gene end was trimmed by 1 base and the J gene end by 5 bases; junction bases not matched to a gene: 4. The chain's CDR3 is CATSRGLAGGPHEQYF. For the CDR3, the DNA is TGTGCCACCAGCAGAGGACTAGCGGGAGGGCCCCACGAGCAGTACTTC.

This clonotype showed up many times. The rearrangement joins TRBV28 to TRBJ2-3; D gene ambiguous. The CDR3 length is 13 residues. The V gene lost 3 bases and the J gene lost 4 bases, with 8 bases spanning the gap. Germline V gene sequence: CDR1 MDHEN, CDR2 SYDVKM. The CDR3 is CASSFGSADTQYF. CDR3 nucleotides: TGTGCCAGCAGTTTCGGCAGCGCAGATACGCAGTATTTT. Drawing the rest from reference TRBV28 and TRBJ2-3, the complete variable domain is DVKVTQSSRYLVKRTGEKVFLECVQDMDHENMFWYRQDPGLGLRLIYFSYDVKMKEKGDIPEGYSVSREKKERFSLILESASTNQTSMYLCASSFGSADTQYFGPGTRLTVL.

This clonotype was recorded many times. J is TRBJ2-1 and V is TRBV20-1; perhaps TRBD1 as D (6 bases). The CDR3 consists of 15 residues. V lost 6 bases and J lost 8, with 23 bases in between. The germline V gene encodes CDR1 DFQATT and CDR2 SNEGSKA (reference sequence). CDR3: CSARGRDKPSYEQFF. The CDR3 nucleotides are TGCAGTGCCCGGGGAAGGGACAAGCCATCTTATGAGCAGTTCTTC.

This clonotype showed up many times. The DNA for the CDR3 is TGTGCCAGCAAGCGGGCTAGCGGGAGCTACGAGCAGTACTTC. The encoded protein is CASKRASGSYEQYF. The rearrangement joins TRBV14 to TRBJ2-7, with TRBD2 identical over 10 bases. The germline CDR1 and CDR2 sequences are SGHDN and FVKESK. The CDR3 has 14 residues. The V segment lost 7 bases and the J segment 3 bases; nucleotides outside the gene matches: 6.

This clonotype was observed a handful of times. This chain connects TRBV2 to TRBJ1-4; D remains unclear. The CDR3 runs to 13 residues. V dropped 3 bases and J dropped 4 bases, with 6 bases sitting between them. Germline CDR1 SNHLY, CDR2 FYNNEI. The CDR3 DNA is TGTGCCAGCAGTGAGAGTTATAATGAAAAACTGTTTTTT. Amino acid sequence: CASSESYNEKLFF. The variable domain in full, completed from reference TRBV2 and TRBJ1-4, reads EPEVTQTPSHQVTQMGQEVILRCVPISNHLYFYWYRQILGQKVEFLVSFYNNEISEKSEIFDDQFSVERPDGSNFTLKIRSTKLEDSAMYFCASSESYNEKLFFGSGTQLSVL.

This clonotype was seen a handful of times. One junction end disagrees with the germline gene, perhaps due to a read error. The CDR3 loop is CVTSRRGPTAGRTYEQYF. In DNA, the CDR3 is TGTGTCACCAGCAGAAGAGGACCAACCGCAGGGAGAACCTACGAGCAGTACTTC. The chain couples TRBV15 to TRBJ2-7; TRBD1 or TRBD2 may be the D gene (5 bases each). CDR1 and CDR2 (germline): LNHNV, YYDKDF (reference sequence). There are 18 residues in the CDR3.

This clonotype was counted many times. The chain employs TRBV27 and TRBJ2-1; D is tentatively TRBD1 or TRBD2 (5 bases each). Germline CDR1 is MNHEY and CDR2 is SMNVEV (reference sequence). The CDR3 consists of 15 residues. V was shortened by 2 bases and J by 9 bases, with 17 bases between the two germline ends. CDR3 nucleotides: TGTGCCAGCAGTTTACCCCACGGGGCGGGCGGTGAGCAGTTCTTC. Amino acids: CASSLPHGAGGEQFF.

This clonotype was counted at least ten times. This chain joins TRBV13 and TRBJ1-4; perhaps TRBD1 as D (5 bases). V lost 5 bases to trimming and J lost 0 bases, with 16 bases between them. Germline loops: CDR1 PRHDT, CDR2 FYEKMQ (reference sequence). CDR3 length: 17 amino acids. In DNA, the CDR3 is TGTGCCAGCAGCCCCCGGGGCACGACAGCAACTAATGAAAAACTGTTTTTT. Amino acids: CASSPRGTTATNEKLFF. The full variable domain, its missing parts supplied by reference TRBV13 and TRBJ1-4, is AAGVIQSPRHLIKEKRETATLKCYPIPRHDTVYWYQQGPGQDPQFLISFYEKMQSDKGSIPDRFSAQQFSDYHSELNMSSLELGDSALYFCASSPRGTTATNEKLFFGSGTQLSVL.

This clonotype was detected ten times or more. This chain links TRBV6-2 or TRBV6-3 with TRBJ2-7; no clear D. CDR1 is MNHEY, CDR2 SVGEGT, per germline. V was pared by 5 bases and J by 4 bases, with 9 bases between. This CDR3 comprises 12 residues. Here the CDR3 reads CASSNENYEQYF. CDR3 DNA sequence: TGTGCCAGCAGTAACGAGAATTACGAGCAGTACTTC.

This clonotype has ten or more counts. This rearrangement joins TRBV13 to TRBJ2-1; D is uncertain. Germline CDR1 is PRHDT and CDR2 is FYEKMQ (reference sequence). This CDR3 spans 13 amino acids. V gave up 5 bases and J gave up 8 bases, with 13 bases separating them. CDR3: CASSPPESDEQFF. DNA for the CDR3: TGTGCCAGCAGCCCGCCTGAGTCCGATGAGCAGTTCTTC.

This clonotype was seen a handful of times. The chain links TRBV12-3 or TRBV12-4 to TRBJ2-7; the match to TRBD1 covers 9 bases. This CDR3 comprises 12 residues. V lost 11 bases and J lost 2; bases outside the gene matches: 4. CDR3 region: CAAGTGPYEQYF. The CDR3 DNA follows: TGTGCCGCCGGGACAGGGCCCTACGAGCAGTACTTC.

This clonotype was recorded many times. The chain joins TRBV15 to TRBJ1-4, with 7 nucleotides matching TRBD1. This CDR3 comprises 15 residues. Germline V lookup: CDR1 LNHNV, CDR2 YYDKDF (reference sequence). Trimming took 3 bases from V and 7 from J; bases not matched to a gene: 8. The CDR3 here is CATSRGGGAREKLFF. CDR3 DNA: TGTGCCACCAGCAGGGGAGGGGGCGCCCGTGAAAAACTGTTTTTT.

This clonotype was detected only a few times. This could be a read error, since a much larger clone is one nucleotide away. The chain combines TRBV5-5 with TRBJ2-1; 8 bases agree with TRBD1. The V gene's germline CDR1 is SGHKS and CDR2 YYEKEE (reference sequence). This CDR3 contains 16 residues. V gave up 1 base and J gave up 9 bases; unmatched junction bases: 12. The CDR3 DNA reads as TGTGCCAGCAGCTTGTCGGTGACAGGGGATCGAGGTGAGCAGTTCTTC. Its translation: CASSLSVTGDRGEQFF.

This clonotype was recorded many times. The CDR3 bases are TGCAGTGCTAGTTCCAGTAGCTACGAGCAGTACTTC. It specifies CSASSSSYEQYF. The chain couples TRBV20-1 to TRBJ2-7; D unresolved. Trimming pared 3 bases from V and 3 bases from J, leaving 9 bases between. Germline V gene lookup returns CDR1 DFQATT and CDR2 SNEGSKA (reference sequence). The CDR3 contains 12 residues.

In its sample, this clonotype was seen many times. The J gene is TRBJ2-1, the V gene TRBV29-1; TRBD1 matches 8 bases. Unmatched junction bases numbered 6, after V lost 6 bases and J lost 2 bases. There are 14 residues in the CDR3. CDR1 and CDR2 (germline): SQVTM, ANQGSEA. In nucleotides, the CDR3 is TGCAGCGTAGAAACAGGGGGGACCTACAATGAGCAGTTCTTC. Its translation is CSVETGGTYNEQFF.

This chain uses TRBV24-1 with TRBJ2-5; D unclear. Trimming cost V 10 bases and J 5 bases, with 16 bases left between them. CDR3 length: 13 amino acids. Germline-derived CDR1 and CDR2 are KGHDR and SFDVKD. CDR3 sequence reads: CATQARLMETQYF. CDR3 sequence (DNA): TGTGCCACGCAGGCGAGGCTCATGGAGACCCAGTACTTC.

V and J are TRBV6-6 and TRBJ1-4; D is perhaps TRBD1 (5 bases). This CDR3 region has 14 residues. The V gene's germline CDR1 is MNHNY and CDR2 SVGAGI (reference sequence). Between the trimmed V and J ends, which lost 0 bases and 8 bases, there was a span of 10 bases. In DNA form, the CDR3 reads TGTGCCAGCAGTTACTCGGGGGGGAACGAAAAACTGTTTTTT. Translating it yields CASSYSGGNEKLFF.

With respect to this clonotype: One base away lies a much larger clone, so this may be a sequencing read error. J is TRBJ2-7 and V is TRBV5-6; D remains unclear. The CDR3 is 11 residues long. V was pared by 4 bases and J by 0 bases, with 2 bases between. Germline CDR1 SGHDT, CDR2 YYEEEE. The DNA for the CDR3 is TGTGCCAGCAGCGGCTCCTACGAGCAGTACTTC. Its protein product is CASSGSYEQYF.

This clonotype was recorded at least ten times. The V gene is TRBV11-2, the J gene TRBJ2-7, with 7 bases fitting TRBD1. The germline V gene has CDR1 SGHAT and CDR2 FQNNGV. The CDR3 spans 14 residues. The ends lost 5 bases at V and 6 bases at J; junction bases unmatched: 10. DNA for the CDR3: TGTGCCAGCAGCCCACTATCCGGGACAGCCGAGCAGTACTTC. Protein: CASSPLSGTAEQYF.

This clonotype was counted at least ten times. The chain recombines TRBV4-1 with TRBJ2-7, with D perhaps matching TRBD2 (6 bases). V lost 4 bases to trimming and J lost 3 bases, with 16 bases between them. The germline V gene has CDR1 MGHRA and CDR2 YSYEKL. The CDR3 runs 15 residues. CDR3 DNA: TGCGCCAGCAGCCCCCAGGATACGGGGGACTACGAGCAGTACTTC. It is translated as CASSPQDTGDYEQYF.